The rows below give T cell receptor beta chains drawn from one sample of a study of STAT5B mutations in CD4+ large granular lymphocyte leukemia. Profiled with immunoSEQ multiplex PCR; TCRdb holds only in-frame clones, not every one. This table has about 21,000 clones, roughly 77% appearing once. Sequencing was done on a sample of CD4+ T cells from blood buffy coats. The receptors here all came from a human donor in good health. The CDR3 runs from the conserved cysteine through the conserved F or W. Each record gives: CDR3 DNA, CDR3 protein, D gene, V gene, CDR3 length, clone size, J gene. A D gene is named only where the DNA matches it firmly. Clone size appears in some rows only: once, few, many, or a class for an expanded clone.

TGCGCCAGCAGACCGGGACAGGGGGGCCACGAGCAGTACTTC | CASRPGQGGHEQYF | TRBD1 | TRBV10-1 | 14 | few | TRBJ2-7
TGTGCCAGCAGTGAAGCGCAGCGGTATAGCAATCAGCCCCAGCATTTT | CASSEAQRYSNQPQHF | NA | TRBV6-1 | 16 | few | TRBJ1-5
TGTGCCAGCAGCCCCGGGTTGGCTGGAAACACCATATATTTT | CASSPGLAGNTIYF | NA | TRBV7-9 | 14 | few | TRBJ1-3
TGTGCCAGCAGCGCCTTGGGTAGCGGGAGTATCAACGAGCAGTACTTC | CASSALGSGSINEQYF | TRBD2 | TRBV7-2 | 16 | NA | TRBJ2-7
TGTGCCAGCAGCCAGCCGGGACAGGGGGCCTACGAGCAGTACTTC | CASSQPGQGAYEQYF | TRBD1 | TRBV14 | 15 | NA | TRBJ2-7
TGTGCCAGCAGTCCAGGACAGTGGGCCAACGTCCTGACTTTC | CASSPGQWANVLTF | NA | TRBV28 | 14 | NA | TRBJ2-6
TGTGCCAGCAGCTCGGGGTTCGACTCTGGAAACACCATATATTTT | CASSSGFDSGNTIYF | NA | TRBV9 | 15 | NA | TRBJ1-3
TGTGCCAGCAGTTCCCAGACTAGCGGGAGGGCGACCCAGTACTTC | CASSSQTSGRATQYF | TRBD2 | TRBV27 | 15 | NA | TRBJ2-5
TGTGCCAGCAGTTTAGTCGGGGGGCTCTCGCGGGAGACCCAGTACTTC | CASSLVGGLSRETQYF | NA | TRBV27 | 16 | NA | TRBJ2-5
TGTGCCAGCAGCGTAGGCGCCTACAATGAGCAGTTCTTC | CASSVGAYNEQFF | NA | TRBV9 | 13 | NA | TRBJ2-1
TGTGCCAGCAGCTTAACGGGGAGTGGGGCCAACGTCCTGACTTTC | CASSLTGSGANVLTF | NA | TRBV5-6 | 15 | NA | TRBJ2-6
TGCGCCAGCAGCTTGGCAGTCCGTTATTCACCCCTCCACTTT | CASSLAVRYSPLHF | NA | TRBV5-1 | 14 | NA | TRBJ1-6
TGTGCCAGCAGCCATTCCACAGGGGGCTCCAGGTCACCCCTCCACTTT | CASSHSTGGSRSPLHF | TRBD1 | TRBV7-2 | 16 | NA | TRBJ1-6
TGTGCCAGCAGTGCTTTAACTGAAGCTTTCTTT | CASSALTEAFF | NA | TRBV2 | 11 | few | TRBJ1-1
TGTGCCAGCAGTCGAGGACTAGCGGGGGGGTGGGAGACCCAGTACTTC | CASSRGLAGGWETQYF | TRBD2 | TRBV7-2 | 16 | NA | TRBJ2-5
TGTGCCAGCAGCTACCCCCCGAAAGAGACCCAGTACTTC | CASSYPPKETQYF | NA | TRBV11-3 | 13 | NA | TRBJ2-5
TGTGCCAGTAGTGAGACCGGGACAGGGGGAAATTCACCCCTCCACTTT | CASSETGTGGNSPLHF | TRBD1 | TRBV19 | 16 | NA | TRBJ1-6
TGTGCCTGGAGTGGCGGGGCAGGAACGAATCAGCCCCAGCATTTT | CAWSGGAGTNQPQHF | NA | TRBV30 | 15 | few | TRBJ1-5
TGTGCCAGCAGCTTGGGTGAGGGTTGGGGCACTGAAGCTTTCTTT | CASSLGEGWGTEAFF | NA | TRBV5-4 | 15 | NA | TRBJ1-1
TGTGCCACCAGCAGACCTAGCGGGAGGGCCCGCGAGCAGTACTTC | CATSRPSGRAREQYF | TRBD2 | TRBV15 | 15 | NA | TRBJ2-7
TGTGCCAGCAGCACAGGGGCTAGCGGGACTAGCACAGATACGCAGTATTTT | CASSTGASGTSTDTQYF | TRBD2 | TRBV9 | 17 | NA | TRBJ2-3
TGTGCCAGCAGCTCGGACCGGACAGGGGCGGATGAAAAACTGTTTTTT | CASSSDRTGADEKLFF | TRBD1 | TRBV5-8 | 16 | NA | TRBJ1-4
TGTGCCAGCAGTCTCGGGCCCCGAGACATTCAGTACTTC | CASSLGPRDIQYF | NA | TRBV2 | 13 | once | TRBJ2-4
TGTGCCAGCAGCGTCCCGGGTCAGACCCAGTACTTC | CASSVPGQTQYF | NA | TRBV7-2 | 12 | NA | TRBJ2-5
TGTGCCAGCAGCCCCTCGGTTTCGGCCGAGCAGTACTTC | CASSPSVSAEQYF | NA | TRBV7-9 | 13 | NA | TRBJ2-7
TGTGCCAGCAGCTTGGGATCTGGGCAGGCGCGGATGAACACTGAAGCTTTCTTT | CASSLGSGQARMNTEAFF | NA | TRBV5-4 | 18 | NA | TRBJ1-1
TGTGCCAGCAGCTTCGGTACGGTTGATTATAATTCACCCCTCCACTTT | CASSFGTVDYNSPLHF | NA | TRBV5-8 | 16 | once | TRBJ1-6
TGTGCCAGCAGCTTAGTAGCTGGGGATACTCAGCCCCAGCATTTT | CASSLVAGDTQPQHF | NA | TRBV7-2 | 15 | few | TRBJ1-5
TGTGCCAGCGGTTGGGGAGGGACCTACGAGCAGTACTTC | CASGWGGTYEQYF | TRBD2 | TRBV6-1 | 13 | NA | TRBJ2-7
TGTGCCAGCCGGGACACCTCCAATCAGCCCCAGCATTTT | CASRDTSNQPQHF | NA | TRBV6-5 | 13 | NA | TRBJ1-5
TGTGCCATCAGTGAGAACCTCCGGGGGGATGGCTACACCTTC | CAISENLRGDGYTF | NA | TRBV10-3 | 14 | NA | TRBJ1-2
TGTGCCAGCAGCACCCGACTAGCGGGGGGGGCAGATACGCAGTATTTT | CASSTRLAGGADTQYF | TRBD2 | TRBV5-6 | 16 | NA | TRBJ2-3
TGTGCCAGTAGTACACGACAGGGTGCGGGAACCGGGGAGCTGTTTTTT | CASSTRQGAGTGELFF | NA | TRBV19 | 16 | NA | TRBJ2-2
TGTGCCAGCAGCCCCGTGGTAATCATAAACACCGGGGAGCTGTTTTTT | CASSPVVIINTGELFF | NA | TRBV7-2 | 16 | few | TRBJ2-2
TGTGCCAGCAGCTTAGGACAGGGCTCCGAGCAGTACTTC | CASSLGQGSEQYF | TRBD1 | TRBV11-2 | 13 | NA | TRBJ2-7
TGCGCCAGCAGCCCGGGGGGTAACTATGGCTACACCTTC | CASSPGGNYGYTF | NA | TRBV5-1 | 13 | NA | TRBJ1-2
TGTGCCACCAGCAGGGTTTTAGGACAGGGGGTGGGGACTGAAGCTTTCTTT | CATSRVLGQGVGTEAFF | TRBD1 | TRBV15 | 17 | NA | TRBJ1-1
TGTGCCAGCAGGCCCCGAAGGAACGAGCAGTACTTC | CASRPRRNEQYF | NA | TRBV6-1 | 12 | NA | TRBJ2-7
TGTGCCAGCAGCCCCAGTGGGGGAAGCTCCTACAATGAGCAGTTCTTC | CASSPSGGSSYNEQFF | NA | TRBV7-2 | 16 | NA | TRBJ2-1
TGTGCCAGCAGTTCACCCCCTAACTATGGCTACACCTTC | CASSSPPNYGYTF | NA | TRBV6-5 | 13 | NA | TRBJ1-2
TGTGCCTCCTCCCCGGGACAGGGAGGGGATACGCAGTATTTT | CASSPGQGGDTQYF | TRBD1 | TRBV19 | 14 | NA | TRBJ2-3
TGTGCCAGCTCCAACAGGGGCGGGGGCTACACCTTC | CASSNRGGGYTF | TRBD1 | TRBV19 | 12 | few | TRBJ1-2
TGTGCCAGCAGTGAGCAGACAGCCTCCTACGAGCAGTACTTC | CASSEQTASYEQYF | NA | TRBV2 | 14 | NA | TRBJ2-7
TGCGCCAGCAGCCAAGATCGCGAGCGGAACACAGATACGCAGTATTTT | CASSQDRERNTDTQYF | NA | TRBV4-1 | 16 | NA | TRBJ2-3
TGTGCCAGCAGCGGGGGGGGCCGAAGATTTGAAGCTTTCTTT | CASSGGGRRFEAFF | NA | TRBV5-6 | 14 | NA | TRBJ1-1
TGTGCCAGCTACCGGAGGGGGGAAAAACTGTTTTTT | CASYRRGEKLFF | NA | TRBV18 | 12 | NA | TRBJ1-4
TGTGCCAGCAGCGGGCTAGTGGGCGAGCAGTACTTC | CASSGLVGEQYF | NA | TRBV9 | 12 | NA | TRBJ2-7
TGTGCCAGTATCTTGCGGACGGGGGACAATGAGCAGTTCTTC | CASILRTGDNEQFF | NA | TRBV19 | 14 | NA | TRBJ2-1
TGTGCCACCCAAGGACAGGCTGGAAACACCATATATTTT | CATQGQAGNTIYF | TRBD1 | TRBV7-2 | 13 | NA | TRBJ1-3
TGTGCCAGTTCTGCTCCGGGACAGGTTTTGGAGCAGTACTTC | CASSAPGQVLEQYF | TRBD1 | TRBV19 | 14 | NA | TRBJ2-7
TGTGCGGGCGGGAGCAATCAGCCCCAGCATTTT | CAGGSNQPQHF | NA | TRBV12-2 | 11 | few | TRBJ1-5
TGTGCCAGCACCGAAAGTGGGTCCAATCAGCCCCAGCATTTT | CASTESGSNQPQHF | NA | TRBV6-1 | 14 | once | TRBJ1-5
TGTGCCAGTAGTATAAAAAGGGGGGATATCTGGAATCAGCCCCAGCATTTT | CASSIKRGDIWNQPQHF | NA | TRBV19 | 17 | few | TRBJ1-5
TGTGCCAGCAGGAGGGGACAGGAACACAATGAGCAGTTCTTC | CASRRGQEHNEQFF | TRBD1 | TRBV2 | 14 | NA | TRBJ2-1
TGCGCCAGCAGTGAGTCGAGAAAGGGACAGGGGGGATACGAGCAGTACTTC | CASSESRKGQGGYEQYF | TRBD1 | TRBV10-1 | 17 | NA | TRBJ2-7